This T cell receptor (beta chain) was obtained from a study of T cell clonality in common variable immunodeficiency. Points from the study as a whole: Common variable immunodeficiency TCR beta sequences reportedly had fewer deletions and N-nucleotide insertions. TCRbeta clonality was increased in CVID versus healthy controls. T cell subpopulation sequencing would be needed to explain CVID clonality.

This clone was counted ten times or more. The target antigen is unknown. The CDR3 is cut off 3 residues early in the read; its end comes from the germline J gene. Assay used: immunoSEQ multiplex PCR; TCRdb lists only in-frame clones, some missing. There are approximately 42,000 clones in the sample, none observed a single time. The CDR3 totals 13 residues. Germline CDR1 and CDR2: LNHDA and SQIVND (reference sequence). The sequence derives from a person aged 18 to 70 in good health. Source material: peripheral blood mononuclear cells. V is TRBV19 and J is TRBJ1-1; 8 nucleotides agree with TRBD1. The CDR3: CASRLPLTGGAFF. The part of the CDR3 DNA that was read is TGTGCCAGTAGGCTCCCGTTAACAGGGGGG.